One and the same sample provided the 9 T cell receptor beta chains below, sequenced in a study of Tregs in tolerant kidney transplant recipients (dated by TCRdb to between 2018 and 2021). The meaning of the sample's time point label: blood sample drawn before combined kidney and bone marrow transplant. The library was built by means of the immunoSEQ multiplex PCR assay. TCRdb mirrors the immuneACCESS table, restricted to in-frame sequences. Some clones are absent from its copies; in checked studies, under half trace to an unresolved V gene, and the reason for the others is unknown. In all, the sample holds 69,000 or so clones, and about 88% of those were seen once. Approximately 0.39% of the sample belongs to the ten largest clones. The specimen comprised CD4+ T cells from blood, sampled before the transplant. These receptors all come from a human donor who received a combined kidney and bone marrow transplant.

The chain joins TRBV5-1 to TRBJ2-7; 7 nucleotides match TRBD2. Germline assignment: CDR1 SGHRS and CDR2 YFSETQ. V lost 3 bases to trimming and J lost 1 base; unmatched junction nucleotides: 1. The CDR3 length is 13 residues. The CDR3 DNA is TGCGCCAGCAGCTGGGAGGGGTCCTACGAGCAGTACTTC. Amino acid sequence: CASSWEGSYEQYF.

This rearrangement joins TRBV30 to TRBJ2-5; D not certain. CDR3 length: 13 amino acids. Looked up from germline, CDR1 is GTSNPN and CDR2 is SVGIG (reference sequence). Trimming took 2 bases from V and 2 from J, leaving 9 bases between them. The CDR3 DNA is TGTGCCTGGAGTTTATGGCAGCAAGAGACCCAGTACTTC. It codes for CAWSLWQQETQYF.

The chain couples TRBV6-1 to TRBJ2-7; D gene uncertain. This CDR3 is 13 amino acids long. The V end lost 5 bases, the J end lost 4 bases, and 12 bases lay between the germline ends. Looked up from germline, CDR1 is MNHNS and CDR2 is SASEGT. The CDR3 reads CASSFLFGYEQYF. In DNA, the CDR3 is TGTGCCAGCAGTTTTCTTTTCGGTTACGAGCAGTACTTC.

The chain carries TRBV6-1 and TRBJ2-2, with 12 bases lining up with TRBD1. The germline V gene has CDR1 MNHNS and CDR2 SASEGT. V lost 6 bases, J lost 7 bases, and 3 bases stayed unmatched. The CDR3 extends over 14 amino acids. The CDR3 spells CASRGQGAGGELFF. Here the CDR3 DNA reads TGTGCCAGCAGGGGACAGGGGGCCGGCGGGGAGCTGTTTTTT.

In its sample, this clone was seen once. The chain is built from TRBV4-3 and TRBJ2-7, with D unresolved. CDR3 length: 15 amino acids. Looked up from germline, CDR1 is LGHNA and CDR2 is YSLEER. V lost 1 base to trimming and J lost 0 bases, with 10 bases between them. The CDR3 region has the DNA TGCGCCAGCAGCCAAGGGTTTCTGAGCTCCTACGAGCAGTACTTC. Translating it yields CASSQGFLSSYEQYF.

The chain has TRBV6-1 and TRBJ1-5; D call uncertain. Germline-derived CDR1 and CDR2 are MNHNS and SASEGT. V gave up 0 bases and J gave up 8 bases, with 2 bases separating them. CDR3 size: 11 residues. The CDR3 DNA reads TGTGCCAGCAGTGAAGCCGAGCCCCAGCATTTT. It codes for CASSEAEPQHF.

This clone occurred a few times. The J gene is TRBJ2-7, the V gene TRBV2, with D tentatively TRBD1 (5 bases). V was clipped by 7 bases and J by 2 bases, with 15 bases between them. Germline values: CDR1 SNHLY, CDR2 FYNNEI. The CDR3 has 14 residues. CDR3 amino acids: CASKSGSFTYEQYF. The CDR3 bases are TGTGCCAGCAAATCAGGGTCTTTCACCTACGAGCAGTACTTC.

This sequence joins TRBV7-2 and TRBJ2-2; TRBD1 matches 7 bases. The J segment lost 1 base and the V segment lost 6 bases, leaving 5 bases of the junction unmatched. The CDR3 covers 15 residues. Germline CDR1 reads SGHTA; CDR2 reads FQGNSA. CDR3: CASSRRDRNTGELFF. The CDR3, as DNA: TGTGCCAGCAGTCGCCGGGACAGGAACACCGGGGAGCTGTTTTTT.

This clone appeared a single time. This chain connects TRBV15 to TRBJ2-1; 8 nucleotides align to TRBD2. CDR1 LNHNV and CDR2 YYDKDF come from the germline V gene (reference sequence). This CDR3 has 16 amino acids. The ends lost 0 bases at V and 6 bases at J; junction bases unmatched: 7. This CDR3 reads CATSRDSRTSRNEQFF. The CDR3 DNA reads as TGTGCCACCAGCAGAGACTCTCGGACTAGCCGCAATGAGCAGTTCTTC.